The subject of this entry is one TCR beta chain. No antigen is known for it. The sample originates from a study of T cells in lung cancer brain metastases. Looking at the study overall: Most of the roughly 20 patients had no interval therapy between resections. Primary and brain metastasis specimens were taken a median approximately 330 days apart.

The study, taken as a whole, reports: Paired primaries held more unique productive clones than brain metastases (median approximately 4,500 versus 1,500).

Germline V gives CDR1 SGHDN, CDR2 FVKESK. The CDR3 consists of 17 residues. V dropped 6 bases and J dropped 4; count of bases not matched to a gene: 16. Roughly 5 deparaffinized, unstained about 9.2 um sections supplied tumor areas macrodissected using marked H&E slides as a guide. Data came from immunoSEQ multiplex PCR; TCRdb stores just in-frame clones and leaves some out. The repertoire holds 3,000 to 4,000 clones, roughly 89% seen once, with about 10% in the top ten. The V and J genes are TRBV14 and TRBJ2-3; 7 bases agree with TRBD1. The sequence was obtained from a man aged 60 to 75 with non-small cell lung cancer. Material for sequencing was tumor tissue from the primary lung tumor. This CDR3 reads CASSLGPRGRMADTQYF. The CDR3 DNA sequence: TGTGCCAGCAGTCTCGGGCCTAGGGGGCGGATGGCAGATACGCAGTATTTT.